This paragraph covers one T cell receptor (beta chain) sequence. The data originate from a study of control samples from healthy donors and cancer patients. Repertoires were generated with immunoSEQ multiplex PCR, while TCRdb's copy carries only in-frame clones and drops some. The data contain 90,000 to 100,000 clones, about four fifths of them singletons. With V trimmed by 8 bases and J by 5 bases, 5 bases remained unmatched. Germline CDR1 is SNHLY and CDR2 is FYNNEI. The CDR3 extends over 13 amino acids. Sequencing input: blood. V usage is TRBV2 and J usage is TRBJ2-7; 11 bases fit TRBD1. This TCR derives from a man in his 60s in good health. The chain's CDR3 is CASFRDRGDEQYF. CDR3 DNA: TGTGCCAGCTTCCGGGACAGGGGGGACGAGCAGTACTTC.